The 3 T cell receptor beta chains reported below all come from one sample, sequenced in a study of monozygotic twins with cystic fibrosis. Profiled with immunoSEQ multiplex PCR; TCRdb holds only in-frame clones, not every one. The sample comprises some 15,000 clones, more than 75% of which are singletons, and roughly 1% rests with the top ten. The sequencing sample was made of blood. These receptors were obtained from a boy younger than 18 with cystic fibrosis.

The chain employs TRBV1 and TRBJ2-2; no check of the table's D call, TRBD1, against the DNA was made. TRBV1 is termed a pseudogene. CDR3 length: 16 amino acids. CDR3 coding DNA: TGCACCAGCAGCCAAGAGGGACAGGGGAACACCGGGGAGCTGTTTTTT. Its protein product is CTSSQEGQGNTGELFF.

The V gene is TRBV28, the J gene TRBJ1-5; 8 bases are shared with TRBD1. CDR3 length: 17 residues. With 5 bases clipped from V and 0 bases from J, the junction kept 9 bases outside the gene matches. Germline CDR1 reads MDHEN; CDR2 reads SYDVKM. The CDR3 coding sequence is TGTGCCAGCAGTATCACCCGGACAGGGATTAGCAATCAGCCCCAGCATTTT. This translates into CASSITRTGISNQPQHF.

This sequence joins TRBV5-8 and TRBJ2-1; 9 nucleotides line up with TRBD1. Germline CDR1 SGHTS, CDR2 YDEGEE. The CDR3 loop spans 19 amino acids. The V and J ends lost 2 bases and 2 bases, in that order; junction bases with no gene match: 14. The CDR3 reads CASSFGLSPGQGPYNEQFF. As DNA, the CDR3 is TGTGCCAGCAGCTTCGGGCTGTCTCCGGGACAGGGCCCCTACAATGAGCAGTTCTTC. Combining the CDR3 with reference TRBV5-8 and TRBJ2-1 gives the whole variable domain EAGVTQSPTHLIKTRGQQATLRCSPISGHTSVYWYQQALGLGLQFLLWYDEGEERNRGNFPPRFSGRQFPNYSSELNVNALELEDSALYLCASSFGLSPGQGPYNEQFFGPGTRLTVL.